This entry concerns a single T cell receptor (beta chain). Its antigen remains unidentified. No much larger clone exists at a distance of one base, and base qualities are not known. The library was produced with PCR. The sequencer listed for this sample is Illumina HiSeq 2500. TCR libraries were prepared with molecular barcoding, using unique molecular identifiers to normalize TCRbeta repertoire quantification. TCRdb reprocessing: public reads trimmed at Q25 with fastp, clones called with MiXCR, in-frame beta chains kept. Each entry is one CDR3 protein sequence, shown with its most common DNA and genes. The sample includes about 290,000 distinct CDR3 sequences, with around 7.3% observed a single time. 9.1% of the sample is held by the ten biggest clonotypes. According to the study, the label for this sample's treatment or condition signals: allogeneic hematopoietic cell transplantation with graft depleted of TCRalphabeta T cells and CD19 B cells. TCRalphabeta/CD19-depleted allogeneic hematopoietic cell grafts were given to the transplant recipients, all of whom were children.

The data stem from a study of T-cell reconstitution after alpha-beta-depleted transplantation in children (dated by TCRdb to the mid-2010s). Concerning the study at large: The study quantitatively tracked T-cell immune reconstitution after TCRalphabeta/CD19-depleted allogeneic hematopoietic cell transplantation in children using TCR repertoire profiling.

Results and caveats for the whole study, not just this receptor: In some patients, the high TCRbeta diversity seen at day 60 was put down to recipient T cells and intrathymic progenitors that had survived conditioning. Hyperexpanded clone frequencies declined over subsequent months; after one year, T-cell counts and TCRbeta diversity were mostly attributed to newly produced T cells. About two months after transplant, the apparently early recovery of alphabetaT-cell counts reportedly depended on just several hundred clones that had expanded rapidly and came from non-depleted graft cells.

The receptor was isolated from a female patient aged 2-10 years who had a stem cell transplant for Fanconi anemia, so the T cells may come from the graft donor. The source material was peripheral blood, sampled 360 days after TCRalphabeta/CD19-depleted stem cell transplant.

The DNA sequence reads TGTGCCAGCAGCGTAGCCCCAGGGAGAGCGGACGGCTACACCTTC. Its translation is CASSVAPGRADGYTF. The sequence joins TRBV9 to TRBJ1-2; the D segment could be TRBD1, given 5 matching bases. The germline V gene yields SGDLS for CDR1 and YYNGEE for CDR2. From its cysteine to its phenylalanine, the CDR3 spans 15 amino acids. Only the CDR3 region is kept as DNA, spanning 45 bases read in frame from base 1. V was cut back by 0 bases and J by 8 bases, leaving a gap of 17 bases between them.